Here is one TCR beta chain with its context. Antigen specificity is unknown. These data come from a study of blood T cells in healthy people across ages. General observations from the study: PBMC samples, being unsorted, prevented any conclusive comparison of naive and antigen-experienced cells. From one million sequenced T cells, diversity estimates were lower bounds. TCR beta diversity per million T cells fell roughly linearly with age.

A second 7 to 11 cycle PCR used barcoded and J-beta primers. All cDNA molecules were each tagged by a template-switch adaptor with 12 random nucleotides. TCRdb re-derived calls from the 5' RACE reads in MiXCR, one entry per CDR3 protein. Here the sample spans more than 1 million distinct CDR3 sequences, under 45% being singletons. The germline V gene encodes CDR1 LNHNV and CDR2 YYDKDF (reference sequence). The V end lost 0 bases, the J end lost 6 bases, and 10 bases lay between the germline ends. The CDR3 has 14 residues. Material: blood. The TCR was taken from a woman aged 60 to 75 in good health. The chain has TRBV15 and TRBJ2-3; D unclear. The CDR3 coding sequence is TGTGCCACCAGCAGAGATAACCACATCGATACGCAGTATTTT. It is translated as CATSRDNHIDTQYF. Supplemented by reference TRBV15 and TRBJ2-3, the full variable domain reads DAMVIQNPRYQVTQFGKPVTLSCSQTLNHNVMYWYQQKSSQAPKLLFHYYDKDFNNEADTPDNFQSRRPNTSFCFLDIRSPGLGDTAMYLCATSRDNHIDTQYFGPGTRLTVL.